This paragraph reports one TCR beta chain. The CDR3 has 14 residues. V was shortened by 4 bases and J by 0 bases, with 6 bases between the two germline ends. Germline CDR1 reads LNHDA; CDR2 reads SQIVND (reference sequence). These data are taken from a study of blood T cell repertoires in COVID-19. Study summary: COVID-19 samples from acute and convalescent phases originated in the United States, Italy and Spain. Nucleic acid was either cDNA or gDNA, and it came from T cells, B-cell-depleted T cells, or PBMCs.

TCRdb keeps only in-frame clones here, not all; method: immunoSEQ multiplex PCR. The sample lists about 140,000 clones, about 84% occurring once. The material sequenced was PBMCs or T cells enriched from blood (not recorded which). The rearrangement uses TRBV19 and TRBJ2-2; no reliable D call. The clonotype comes from a woman aged 18 to 35 who had been exposed to COVID-19. The CDR3 DNA sequence: TGTGCCAGTAGTAACAGAGCGAACACCGGGGAGCTGTTTTTT. It encodes CASSNRANTGELFF.